Listed below are T cell receptor beta chains from one sample, sequenced in a study of blood T cell repertoires in COVID-19. Generated by immunoSEQ multiplex PCR, the TCRdb table keeps only in-frame clones and is missing some. This table has over 130,000 clones, approximately 90% appearing once. Sample: peripheral blood. The receptor set was obtained from a woman of 80 years or more with acute or convalescent COVID-19. CDR3s include the opening cysteine and the closing phenylalanine or tryptophan. D genes are given only for firm matches. Size is stated for part of the rows, as once, few or many counts, or as a class when the clone is expanded.

d_gene	v_gene	j_gene	abundance	CDR3nt	CDR3aa
-	TRBV6-5	TRBJ1-4	-	TGTGCCAGCAGTTACAGCATGAGTGAAAAACTGTTTTTT	CASSYSMSEKLFF
TRBD1	TRBV18	TRBJ1-5	-	TGTGCCAGCTCACCACCCTCAGGACAGGGTGCGAGCAATCAGCCCCAGCATTTT	CASSPPSGQGASNQPQHF
-	TRBV7-2	TRBJ1-2	-	TGTGCCAGCAGCTTAAAGCAAGTGTACGGCTACACCTTC	CASSLKQVYGYTF
-	TRBV29-1	TRBJ2-1	-	TGCAGCGTTGAAGGTACTGCTAGCTCCTACAATGAGCAGTTCTTC	CSVEGTASSYNEQFF
-	TRBV19	TRBJ1-5	-	TGTGCCAGTAGTATGAGGGGGGGCTATCAGCCCCAGCATTTT	CASSMRGGYQPQHF
-	TRBV19	TRBJ1-3	-	TGTGCCAGTAGCAGGGACTCTGGAAACACCATATATTTT	CASSRDSGNTIYF
-	TRBV7-3	TRBJ1-5	-	TGTGCCAGCAGCCCCGGTTCAGGGAGCAATCAGCCCCAGCATTTT	CASSPGSGSNQPQHF
-	TRBV18	TRBJ1-2	-	TGTGCCAGCTCACCACCGCGGGGAGCTAACTATGGCTACACCTTC	CASSPPRGANYGYTF
TRBD1	TRBV5-1	TRBJ1-1	-	TGCGCCAGCAGCAGTACGATGGGACAGTTAGAAGCTTTCTTT	CASSSTMGQLEAFF
TRBD1	TRBV9	TRBJ1-6	-	TGTGCCAGCAGCGTAAGGGGGACAGCTTCCTTAGGCTCACCCCTCCACTTT	CASSVRGTASLGSPLHF
TRBD1	TRBV2	TRBJ1-6	-	TGTGCCAGCAGGACAGGACAGGGGTCACCCCTCCACTTT	CASRTGQGSPLHF
TRBD1	TRBV5-1	TRBJ1-1	few	TGCGCCAGCAGCTTGGAGGTCAGGGGGGCTGAAGCTTTCTTT	CASSLEVRGAEAFF
-	TRBV6-5	TRBJ1-6	-	TGTGCCAGCAGTATAATACAGGGCGGCCGGACACCCCTCCACTTT	CASSIIQGGRTPLHF
-	TRBV5-8	TRBJ2-3	-	TGTGCCGACGGGCTAGCTGGGACAGATACGCAGTATTTT	CADGLAGTDTQYF
-	TRBV5-1	TRBJ1-4	-	TGCGCCAGCAGCTCACTCGGGGGGAGGGATGAAAAACTGTTTTTT	CASSSLGGRDEKLFF
TRBD2	TRBV2	TRBJ2-3	few	TGTGCCAGCAGTGCCCGACTAGCGCAAAACACAGATACGCAGTATTTT	CASSARLAQNTDTQYF
TRBD2	TRBV19	TRBJ2-2	-	TGTGCCAGTATGGGGACTAGCGGGGATACCGGGGAGCTGTTTTTT	CASMGTSGDTGELFF
-	TRBV2	TRBJ1-1	-	TGTGCCAGCCTGATTCGCGGTCGGAACACTGAAGCTTTCTTT	CASLIRGRNTEAFF
TRBD1	TRBV5-1	TRBJ2-3	-	TGCGCCAGCAGCTTGGATCAGGGGGCAGATACGCAGTATTTT	CASSLDQGADTQYF
TRBD1	TRBV27	TRBJ2-5	-	TGTGCCAGCAGTTTGTGGACAGGGTTAGAGACCCAGTACTTC	CASSLWTGLETQYF
TRBD2	TRBV29-1	TRBJ2-3	-	TGCAGCGTTGAACACGAGCGGGGGGGTAGCACAGATACGCAGTATTTT	CSVEHERGGSTDTQYF
-	TRBV28	TRBJ2-1	once	TGTGCCAGCAGTTTCGGAGGGTTGGGGAAAAATGAGCAGTTCTTC	CASSFGGLGKNEQFF
-	TRBV11-3	TRBJ2-7	-	TGTGCCAGCAGCTTAGACAGCGACTACGAGCAGTACTTC	CASSLDSDYEQYF
TRBD1	TRBV18	TRBJ1-1	-	TGTGCCAGCTCACCACCATGGGGACAGGGGAAGACTGAAGCTTTCTTT	CASSPPWGQGKTEAFF
TRBD1	TRBV25-1	TRBJ1-1	-	TGTGCCAGCAGTAGGGGACAGGGGGACACTGAAGCTTTCTTT	CASSRGQGDTEAFF
-	TRBV6-6	TRBJ1-1	-	TGTGCCAGCAGTTACTCGACAGGGAACACTGAAGCTTTCTTT	CASSYSTGNTEAFF
-	TRBV2	TRBJ2-5	-	TGTGCCAGCAGTGAAGCCGGTTTGGGAGCTTCGGAGACCCAGTACTTC	CASSEAGLGASETQYF
TRBD1	TRBV13	TRBJ1-2	-	TGTGCCAGCAGCTCAAACAGGGGGAAAGGCTACACCTTC	CASSSNRGKGYTF